Listed here are 14 T cell receptor beta chains from one sample, sequenced in a study of T cell clonality in common variable immunodeficiency. The assay was immunoSEQ multiplex PCR, and TCRdb's table has in-frame clones only and misses some. The table lists 45,000 to 65,000 clones, no singletons, with just over 2% in the top ten. The source material was peripheral blood mononuclear cells. All receptors come from a person aged 18-70 years in good health.

This clone was observed many times. The sequence runs out 3 residues before the end of the CDR3; the remainder is reconstructed from the germline J gene. Other DNA sequences in this sample translate to the same CDR3. V usage is TRBV5-1 and J usage is TRBJ2-1; 8 nucleotides align to TRBD1. V lost 4 bases to trimming and J lost 3 bases; unmatched junction nucleotides: 6. Germline lookup yields CDR1 SGHRS and CDR2 YFSETQ. CDR3 length: 15 residues. The CDR3: CASSPGQGNYNEQFF. The CDR3 DNA, read in part, is TGCGCCAGCAGCCCAGGACAGGGTAACTACAATGAG.

This clone was seen repeatedly, ten times or more. At one boundary the junction diverges from the germline segment, which might be a read error. The read gets to within 3 residues of the CDR3 end, and the germline J gene fills in the rest. This sequence joins TRBV4-2 and TRBJ2-7, with TRBD2 matching over 10 bases. CDR3 length: 15 amino acids. Germline V gene data show CDR1 as LGHNA and CDR2 as YNFKEQ. The CDR3 reads CASSLRLAGPYEQYF. The sequenced part of the CDR3 DNA is TGCGCCAGCAGCCTTCGACTAGCGGGTCCCTACGAG.

This clone occurred many times. The read ends 3 residues shy of where the CDR3 ends; the end is completed using the germline J gene. The chain has TRBV20-1 and TRBJ2-7; D unresolved. Trimming cost V 2 bases and J 2 bases, with 7 bases left between them. This CDR3 has 12 amino acids. The germline gives CDR1 DFQATT, CDR2 SNEGSKA (reference sequence). The CDR3 loop is CSARLLTYEQYF. The covered CDR3 bases are TGCAGTGCTAGACTTCTAACCTACGAG.

This clone was detected ten times or more. This CDR3 is CASSYRTTKETQYF. The part of the CDR3 DNA that was read is TGTGCCAGCAGTTACCGGACTACGAAAGAGACC. The chain joins TRBV6-2 or TRBV6-3 to TRBJ2-5; D is possibly TRBD2 (6 bases). The read ends 3 residues before the CDR3 terminus; that terminus is restored from the germline J gene. The CDR3 sequence is 14 residues long. The ends were cut back, 2 bases at V and 3 bases at J, with 10 bases in the middle. CDR1 and CDR2 (germline): MNHEY, SVGEGT.

This clone was detected ten times or more. The sequence runs out 3 residues before the end of the CDR3; the remainder is reconstructed from the germline J gene. The chain carries TRBV19 and TRBJ1-4, with 10 bases fitting TRBD1. Looked up from germline, CDR1 is LNHDA and CDR2 is SQIVND (reference sequence). J gave up 8 bases and V 6 bases, and 12 bases lay outside the gene matches. CDR3 length equals 16 residues. Here the CDR3 reads CASRRGRGTGEEKLFF. The CDR3 DNA, read in part, is TGTGCCAGTAGACGAGGACGAGGGACAGGGGAAGAAAAA.

This clone was seen repeatedly, ten times or more. The CDR3 end is not reached by the read, which stops 3 residues before it; the germline J gene fills it in. The chain links TRBV30 to TRBJ1-4; D call uncertain. CDR3 size: 13 residues. The germline V gene has CDR1 GTSNPN and CDR2 SVGIG (reference sequence). V was trimmed by 3 bases and J by 8 bases, leaving 13 bases between them. CDR3: CAWRYKGVEKLFF. CDR3 DNA (partial): TGTGCCTGGAGATACAAGGGCGTCGAAAAA.

Many counts were recorded for this clone. The missing CDR3 end, 3 residues past where the read stops, is filled in from the germline J gene. The chain uses TRBV7-9 and TRBJ1-3, with a weak D call TRBD1 (5 bases). V gave up 11 bases and J gave up 4 bases, with 18 bases separating them. The CDR3 has 14 amino acids. The germline V gene has CDR1 SEHNR and CDR2 FQNEAQ (reference sequence). CDR3 bases read: TGTGCCCAAGATTCGGGGGAGTACGGAAACACC. Its translation is CAQDSGEYGNT. The full CDR3 sequence reads CAQDSGEYGNTIYF.

This clone was detected many times. The read finishes 3 residues shy of the CDR3 end, and the germline J gene is used to complete it. This rearrangement joins TRBV18 to TRBJ1-2; D uncertain. Per germline, CDR1 KGHSH and CDR2 LQKENI. The length of the CDR3 is 14 residues. V was trimmed by 0 bases and J by 4 bases, leaving 9 bases between them. The sequenced CDR3 bases are TGTGCCAGCTCACCACCCTCGGTTAGCTATGGC. Translation: CASSPPSVSYG. The whole CDR3 is CASSPPSVSYGYTF.

This clone was counted many times. The missing CDR3 end, 3 residues past where the read stops, is filled in from the germline J gene. The genes are TRBV7-2 and TRBJ2-1; tentative D call: TRBD2 (7 bases). Germline CDR1 is SGHTA and CDR2 is FQGNSA. The CDR3 has 14 amino acids. With 3 bases removed from V and 8 bases from J, the gap between germline ends came to 14 bases. CDR3 sequence reads: CASSLLGGLDEQFF. Partial CDR3 DNA: TGTGCCAGCAGCTTGTTGGGGGGGCTAGATGAG.

This clone was found many times. The DNA ends 3 residues before the CDR3 does, and the rest of the CDR3 is filled in from the germline J gene. V gene TRBV20-1 combines with J gene TRBJ2-7; 7 nucleotides agree with TRBD2. V lost 0 bases, J lost 5 bases, and 13 bases stayed unmatched. The CDR3 runs 16 residues. The germline CDR1 and CDR2 sequences are DFQATT and SNEGSKA (reference sequence). CDR3 protein: CSARDPAGLVPHEQYF. CDR3 DNA, as far as it was read: TGCAGTGCTAGAGATCCCGCCGGACTAGTGCCTCACGAG.

This clone was found many times. Read coverage stops 3 residues before the CDR3 terminus; the germline J gene supplies the remainder. The V gene is TRBV20-1, the J gene TRBJ2-1; TRBD2 aligns across 8 bases. Germline CDR1 and CDR2: DFQATT and SNEGSKA (reference sequence). This CDR3 has 13 residues. J gave up 7 bases and V 7 bases, and 9 bases lay outside the gene matches. Incomplete CDR3 DNA: TGCAGTGTTTGGCTAGCGGGCTGGAATGAG. Translating it yields CSVWLAGWNE. The whole CDR3 region reads CSVWLAGWNEQFF.

This clone was seen a few times. An end of the junction does not agree with germline; a read error may underlie this. The CDR3 goes on 3 residues after the read ends, and that part is filled in from the germline J gene. This sequence joins TRBV7-9 and TRBJ2-7, with D tentatively TRBD1 (5 bases). This CDR3 has 15 amino acids. Germline loops: CDR1 SEHNR, CDR2 FQNEAQ (reference sequence). Partial CDR3 DNA: TGTTCCAGCAGCTCAAGGGCAGGGAAAGGACACGAG. Translating it yields CSSSSRAGKGHE. The entire CDR3 sequence reads CSSSSRAGKGHEQYF.

This clone came up many times. The read comes to an end 3 residues before the CDR3 does, leaving the germline J gene to fill in the end. The rearrangement links TRBV20-1 to TRBJ2-5, with a tentative D call TRBD1 (6 bases). V shed 3 bases and J shed 4 bases, with 12 bases lying between them. Germline V gene lookup returns CDR1 DFQATT and CDR2 SNEGSKA (reference sequence). The CDR3 runs 13 residues. The sequenced CDR3 bases are TGCAGTGCTAGGCCAGGGGTCGGAGAGACC. Residues: CSARPGVGET. The whole CDR3 region reads CSARPGVGETQYF.

Many counts were recorded for this clone. The read ends 3 residues shy of where the CDR3 ends; the end is completed using the germline J gene. The V call is TRBV19, the J call TRBJ1-2, with 7 bases fitting TRBD1. The germline gives CDR1 LNHDA, CDR2 SQIVND (reference sequence). V was clipped by 3 bases and J by 4 bases; unmatched bases: 8. This CDR3 comprises 15 residues. The CDR3 region is CASSIGRGVIYGYTF. CDR3 bases read: TGTGCCAGTAGTATCGGCAGGGGGGTGATCTATGGC.